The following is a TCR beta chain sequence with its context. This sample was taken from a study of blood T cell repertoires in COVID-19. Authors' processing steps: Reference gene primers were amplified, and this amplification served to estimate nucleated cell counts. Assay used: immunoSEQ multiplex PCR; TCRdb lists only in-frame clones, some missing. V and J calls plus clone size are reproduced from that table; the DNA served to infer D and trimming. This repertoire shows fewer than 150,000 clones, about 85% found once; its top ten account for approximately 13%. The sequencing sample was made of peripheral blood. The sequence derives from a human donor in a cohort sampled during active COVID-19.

The CDR3 coding sequence is TGTGCCAGCAGCCGGGACAGGGCTCCCGGGGAGCTGTTTTTT. Protein: CASSRDRAPGELFF. The rearrangement uses TRBV6-5 and TRBJ2-2; 9 nucleotides align to TRBD1. V lost 6 bases and J lost 6; bases outside the gene matches: 5. The CDR3 runs 14 residues. Germline loops: CDR1 MNHEY, CDR2 SVGAGI.